This T cell receptor beta chain was recorded in a study of PD-1 blockade in classical Hodgkin lymphoma (dated by TCRdb to 2020 to 2021). General notes on the study: Nivolumab dosing was 3 mg/kg intravenously every 2 weeks, continuing until either disease progression or unacceptable toxicity. A peripheral blood immune signature of response to PD-1 blockade in classical Hodgkin lymphoma was defined using TCR beta sequencing and CyTOF.

This clone was picked up one time. No cognate antigen has been identified for it. Base qualities are missing; no much larger clone stands one base away. CDR1 and CDR2 were assigned from the germline V gene as LGHNA and YSLEER. Including the terminal cysteine and phenylalanine, the CDR3 comprises 15 residues. The read is trimmed to its CDR3 DNA, 45 bases read in frame from base 1. V sheds 0 bases and J sheds 4 bases, leaving 7 bases between their ends. In light of the paper, this sample's time point label describes: cycle 1 day 1 (C1D1), immediately before nivolumab initiation. All trial patients had relapsed after autologous stem cell transplantation, with cohorts A, B and C differing in prior brentuximab vedotin exposure. The trial cohort comprised around 60 patients with relapsed/refractory classical Hodgkin lymphoma whose best overall responses were complete response, partial response or progressive disease. Trial patients were treated with single-agent nivolumab in the multi-cohort phase II CheckMate 205 trial. An independent review committee assessed best overall response by applying the 2007 International Working Group response criteria. Trial PBMCs were collected immediately before nivolumab initiation (C1D1) and during therapy at cycle 2 day 1 and cycle 4 day 1. Peripheral blood was collected in 8 mL Vacutainer Cell Preparation Tubes, from which PBMCs were isolated by centrifugation and then cryopreserved.

Study-wide findings and limitations: Baseline TCR diversity was reported as lower in newly diagnosed patients than in healthy donors, and lower still in relapsed/refractory patients. Lower diversity was seen in patients whose nivolumab began less than 1 year after ASCT, and these patients were left out of later analyses so that immune reconstitution would not confound the results. Baseline diversity similar to that of newly diagnosed patients was observed in trial patients achieving complete response, whereas significantly lower diversity was observed in partial responders and progressors. CD4+ but not CD8+ TCR diversity rose significantly by C4D1 (p=0.0027 vs p=0.16), most apparent in complete responders (p=0.02). The study was restricted to a single clinical trial cohort, and the causes of repertoire differences, possibly disease activity or prior therapy, were left undefined.

Genomic DNA was isolated using the Qiagen DNeasy kit from unsorted PBMCs as well as from negatively selected CD4+ and CD8+ fractions. Amplification of TCR beta CDR3 regions was done by immunoSEQ multiplex PCR with primers that anneal to V and J segments. Amplification bias was minimized using a synthetic immune receptor repertoire, and residual bias was removed computationally after sequencing. On the study's bioinformatics: Repertoire diversity was quantified as the Shannon entropy index using custom Python scripts. Unsorted, CD4+ and CD8+ repertoires were analyzed separately, except for combined analyses in which CD4+ and CD8+ sequences were merged in silico. Clonal expansion was defined as a frequency increase of at least 2-fold after treatment compared with C1D1, and clones undetected at baseline were assigned a pseudocount of 0.5. Clones with 0 or 1 copy at C1D1 were classified as singleton clones, and clones with 2 or more copies were classified as non-singleton clones. Clones expanded in unsorted samples were labelled as CD4+, CD8+ or unknown by matching protein sequences in sorted samples from the same patient. Diversity changes from C1D1 to C4D1 were tested in paired samples using Wilcoxon tests. Sourced from immuneACCESS, this table was stored by TCRdb with only in-frame sequences that have V and J called. A share of the clones is absent; for the studies checked, an unresolved V gene accounts for under half, and the remainder has no known explanation. V and J calls and clone size are given by that table; D and trimming were obtained from the DNA. The sample yields 40,000 to 45,000 clones; around two thirds were counted once. Clones ranked in the top ten supply about 3% of the sample.

This receptor was identified in a human donor with classical Hodgkin lymphoma. The chain couples TRBV4-3 to TRBJ1-6; there is no confident call for the D gene. The sample here was peripheral blood mononuclear cells (PBMCs), taken at baseline. The DNA sequence is given as TGCGCCAGCAGCCAAGAAGAAAGTTATAATTCACCCCTCCACTTT. This yields the protein CASSQEESYNSPLHF.